This TCR beta chain is drawn from a study of control samples from healthy donors and cancer patients. From germline, CDR1 is LGHNA and CDR2 YSLEER. With V trimmed by 2 bases and J by 3 bases, 5 bases remained unmatched. CDR3 length: 16 amino acids. The assay was immunoSEQ multiplex PCR, and TCRdb's table has in-frame clones only and misses some. The sample yields just over 150,000 clones, just under 95% seen once. The chain carries TRBV4-3 and TRBJ1-3; 9 positions match TRBD1. The sequence came from a woman aged 40 to 50 in good health. The source material was blood. The CDR3 protein is CASSQNRGPGGNTIYF. In DNA form, the CDR3 reads TGCGCCAGCAGCCAAAACAGGGGGCCGGGTGGAAACACCATATATTTT.